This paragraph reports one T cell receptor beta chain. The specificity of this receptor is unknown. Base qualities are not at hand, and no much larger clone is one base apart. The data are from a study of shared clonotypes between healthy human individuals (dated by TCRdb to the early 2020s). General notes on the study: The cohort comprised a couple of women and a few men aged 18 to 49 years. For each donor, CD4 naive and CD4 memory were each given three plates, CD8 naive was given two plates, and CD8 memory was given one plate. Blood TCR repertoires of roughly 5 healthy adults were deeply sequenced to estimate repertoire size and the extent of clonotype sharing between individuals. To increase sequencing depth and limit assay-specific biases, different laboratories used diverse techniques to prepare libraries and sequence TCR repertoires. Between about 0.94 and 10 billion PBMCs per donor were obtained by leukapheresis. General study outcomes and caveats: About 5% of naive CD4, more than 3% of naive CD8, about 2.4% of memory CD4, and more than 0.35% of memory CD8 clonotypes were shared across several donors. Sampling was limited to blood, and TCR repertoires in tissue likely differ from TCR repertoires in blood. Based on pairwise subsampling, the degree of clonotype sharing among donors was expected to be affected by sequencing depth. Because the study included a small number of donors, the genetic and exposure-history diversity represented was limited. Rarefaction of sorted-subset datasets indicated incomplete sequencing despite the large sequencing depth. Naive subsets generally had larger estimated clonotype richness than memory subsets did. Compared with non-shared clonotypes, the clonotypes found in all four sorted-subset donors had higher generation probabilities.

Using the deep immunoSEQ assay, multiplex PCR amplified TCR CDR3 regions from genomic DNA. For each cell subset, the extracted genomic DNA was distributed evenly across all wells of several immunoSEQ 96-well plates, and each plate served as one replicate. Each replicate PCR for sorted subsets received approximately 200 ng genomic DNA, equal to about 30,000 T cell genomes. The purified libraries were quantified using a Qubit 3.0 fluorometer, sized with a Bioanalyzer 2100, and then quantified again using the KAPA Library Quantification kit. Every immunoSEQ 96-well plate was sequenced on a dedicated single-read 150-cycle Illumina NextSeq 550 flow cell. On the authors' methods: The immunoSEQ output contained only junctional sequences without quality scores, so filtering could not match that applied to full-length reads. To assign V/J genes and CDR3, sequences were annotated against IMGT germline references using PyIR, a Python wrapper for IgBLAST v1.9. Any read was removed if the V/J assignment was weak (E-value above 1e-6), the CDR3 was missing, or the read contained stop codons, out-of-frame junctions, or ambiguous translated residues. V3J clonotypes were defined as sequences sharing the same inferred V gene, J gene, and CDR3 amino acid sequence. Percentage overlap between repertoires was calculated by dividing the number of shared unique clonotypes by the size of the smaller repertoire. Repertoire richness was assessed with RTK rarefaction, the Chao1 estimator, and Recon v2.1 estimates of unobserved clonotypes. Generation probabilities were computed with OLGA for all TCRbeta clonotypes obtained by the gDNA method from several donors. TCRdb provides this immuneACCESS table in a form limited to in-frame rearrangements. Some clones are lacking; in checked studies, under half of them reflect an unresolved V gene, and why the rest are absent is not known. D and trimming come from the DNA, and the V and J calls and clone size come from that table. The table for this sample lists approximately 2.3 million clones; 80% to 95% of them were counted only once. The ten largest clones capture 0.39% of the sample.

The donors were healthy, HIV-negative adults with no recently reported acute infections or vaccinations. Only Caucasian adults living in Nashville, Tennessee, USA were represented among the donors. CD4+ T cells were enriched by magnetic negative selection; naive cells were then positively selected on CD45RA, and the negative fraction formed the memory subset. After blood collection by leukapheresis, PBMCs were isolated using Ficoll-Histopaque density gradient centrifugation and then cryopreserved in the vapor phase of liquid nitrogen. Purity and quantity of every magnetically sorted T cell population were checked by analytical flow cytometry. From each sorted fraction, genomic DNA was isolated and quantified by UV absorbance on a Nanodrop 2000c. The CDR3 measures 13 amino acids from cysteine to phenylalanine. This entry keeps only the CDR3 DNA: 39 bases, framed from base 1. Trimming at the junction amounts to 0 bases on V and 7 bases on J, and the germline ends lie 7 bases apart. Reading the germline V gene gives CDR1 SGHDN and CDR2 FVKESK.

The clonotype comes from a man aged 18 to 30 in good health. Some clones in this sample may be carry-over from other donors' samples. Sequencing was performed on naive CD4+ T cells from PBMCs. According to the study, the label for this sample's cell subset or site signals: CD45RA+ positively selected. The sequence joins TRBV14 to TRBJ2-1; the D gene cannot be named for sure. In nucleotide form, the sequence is TGTGCCAGCAGCCAAGAATTGGAGAATGAGCAGTTCTTC. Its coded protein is CASSQELENEQFF.